These T cell receptor beta chains were read from a single sample in a study of CD8 T cells in Susac syndrome. TCRdb reprocessed the immunoSEQ multiplex PCR reads with MiXCR, giving one entry per CDR3 protein. The sample has around 160,000 distinct CDR3 sequences; around 94% are singletons. The sequencing input was CD4+ T cells from PBMCs. The receptors originated from a human donor in good health. The CDR3 runs from the conserved cysteine through the conserved F or W. The order of the fields is D gene, V gene, J gene, clone size, CDR3 protein, CDR3 DNA. The D gene is left open where the match is weak. Not every row has a clone size; where given, it reads once, few, many or a size class.

d_gene: -
v_gene: TRBV5-6
j_gene: TRBJ2-7
abundance: -
CDR3aa: CASSLMQGDEQYF
CDR3nt: TGTGCCAGCAGCTTAATGCAGGGAGACGAGCAGTACTTC

d_gene: -
v_gene: TRBV2
j_gene: TRBJ1-1
abundance: -
CDR3aa: CASSEDGNTEAFF
CDR3nt: TGTGCCAGCAGTGAAGACGGGAACACTGAAGCTTTCTTT

d_gene: -
v_gene: TRBV30
j_gene: TRBJ2-6
abundance: -
CDR3aa: CAWRPSGANVLTF
CDR3nt: TGTGCCTGGAGGCCGTCTGGGGCCAACGTCCTGACTTTC

d_gene: -
v_gene: TRBV9
j_gene: TRBJ1-2
abundance: -
CDR3aa: CASSVEARGVAYGYTF
CDR3nt: TGTGCCAGCAGCGTAGAGGCCCGCGGGGTGGCCTATGGCTACACCTTC

d_gene: TRBD1
v_gene: TRBV3-1
j_gene: TRBJ1-5
abundance: -
CDR3aa: CASSQGKGASQPQHF
CDR3nt: TGTGCCAGCAGCCAAGGGAAGGGGGCTTCACAGCCCCAGCATTTT

d_gene: -
v_gene: TRBV2
j_gene: TRBJ1-5
abundance: -
CDR3aa: CASRRDSNQPQHF
CDR3nt: TGTGCCAGCAGGCGGGATAGCAATCAGCCCCAGCATTTT

d_gene: TRBD2
v_gene: TRBV12-3/TRBV12-4
j_gene: TRBJ2-3
abundance: -
CDR3aa: CASRGTSGSTTDTQYF
CDR3nt: TGTGCCAGCAGGGGGACTAGCGGATCAACCACAGATACGCAGTATTTT

d_gene: TRBD2
v_gene: TRBV20-1
j_gene: TRBJ2-5
abundance: -
CDR3aa: CSARSVGGTSGGKTQYF
CDR3nt: TGCAGTGCTAGAAGTGTGGGTGGGACTAGCGGGGGGAAGACCCAGTACTTC

d_gene: -
v_gene: TRBV9
j_gene: TRBJ2-2
abundance: -
CDR3aa: CASSVGSSLYTGELFF
CDR3nt: TGTGCCAGCAGCGTAGGGTCTAGTTTATACACCGGGGAGCTGTTTTTT

d_gene: -
v_gene: TRBV9
j_gene: TRBJ2-5
abundance: -
CDR3aa: CASSVEGLKETQYF
CDR3nt: TGTGCCAGCAGCGTAGAAGGACTCAAGGAGACCCAGTACTTC

d_gene: -
v_gene: TRBV11-2
j_gene: TRBJ2-1
abundance: -
CDR3aa: CASSFLSGLSPNEQFF
CDR3nt: TGTGCCAGCAGCTTTTTATCGGGACTTTCCCCCAATGAGCAGTTCTTC

d_gene: -
v_gene: TRBV28
j_gene: TRBJ2-1
abundance: -
CDR3aa: CASNSGSYNEQFF
CDR3nt: TGTGCCAGCAATTCGGGCTCCTACAATGAGCAGTTCTTC

d_gene: TRBD1
v_gene: TRBV29-1
j_gene: TRBJ1-1
abundance: -
CDR3aa: CSVDRDDTEAFF
CDR3nt: TGCAGCGTCGACAGGGACGACACTGAAGCTTTCTTT

d_gene: TRBD1
v_gene: TRBV24-1
j_gene: TRBJ2-5
abundance: -
CDR3aa: CATGTTGDRETQYF
CDR3nt: TGTGCCACCGGAACGACAGGGGATAGAGAGACCCAGTACTTC

d_gene: TRBD1
v_gene: TRBV5-1
j_gene: TRBJ2-6
abundance: -
CDR3aa: CASSWTGSGANVLTF
CDR3nt: TGCGCCAGCAGCTGGACAGGCTCTGGGGCCAACGTCCTGACTTTC

d_gene: TRBD1
v_gene: TRBV6-2/TRBV6-3
j_gene: TRBJ1-5
abundance: -
CDR3aa: CASSPGTGDQPQHF
CDR3nt: TGTGCCAGCAGTCCAGGGACAGGGGATCAGCCCCAGCATTTT

d_gene: TRBD1
v_gene: TRBV29-1
j_gene: TRBJ1-6
abundance: -
CDR3aa: CSVSAGTGGDNSPLHF
CDR3nt: TGCAGCGTTAGTGCCGGGACAGGGGGCGATAATTCACCCCTCCACTTT

d_gene: -
v_gene: TRBV6-5
j_gene: TRBJ2-5
abundance: -
CDR3aa: CASNEGPSGETQYF
CDR3nt: TGTGCCAGCAACGAGGGCCCTTCCGGAGAGACCCAGTACTTC

d_gene: TRBD1
v_gene: TRBV18
j_gene: TRBJ2-7
abundance: -
CDR3aa: CASSPNPGQEYEQYF
CDR3nt: TGTGCCAGCTCGCCGAATCCGGGACAGGAGTACGAGCAGTACTTC

d_gene: -
v_gene: TRBV7-2
j_gene: TRBJ2-2
abundance: -
CDR3aa: CASTLQGRGSNTGELFF
CDR3nt: TGTGCCAGCACCCTACAGGGTCGGGGGTCGAACACCGGGGAGCTGTTTTTT

d_gene: TRBD1
v_gene: TRBV30
j_gene: TRBJ1-1
abundance: -
CDR3aa: CAWKRRGTEAFF
CDR3nt: TGTGCCTGGAAGCGCAGGGGGACTGAAGCTTTCTTT

d_gene: -
v_gene: TRBV5-4
j_gene: TRBJ2-1
abundance: -
CDR3aa: CASSSTYLDNEQFF
CDR3nt: TGTGCCAGCAGCTCGACGTACTTGGACAATGAGCAGTTCTTC

d_gene: TRBD1
v_gene: TRBV5-1
j_gene: TRBJ1-1
abundance: -
CDR3aa: CASVQDQGAEAFF
CDR3nt: TGCGCCAGCGTACAGGACCAGGGGGCTGAAGCTTTCTTT

d_gene: TRBD2
v_gene: TRBV25-1
j_gene: TRBJ2-1
abundance: -
CDR3aa: CASRGGRAQSYNEQFF
CDR3nt: TGTGCCAGCAGGGGGGGGAGGGCCCAGTCCTACAATGAGCAGTTCTTC

d_gene: -
v_gene: TRBV20-1
j_gene: TRBJ2-3
abundance: -
CDR3aa: CSLIQGTDTQYF
CDR3nt: TGCAGTCTAATCCAAGGCACAGATACGCAGTATTTT

d_gene: -
v_gene: TRBV7-2
j_gene: TRBJ2-2
abundance: -
CDR3aa: CASSLRVNTGELFF
CDR3nt: TGTGCCAGCAGCTTAAGGGTGAACACCGGGGAGCTGTTTTTT

d_gene: TRBD2
v_gene: TRBV7-9
j_gene: TRBJ2-3
abundance: -
CDR3aa: CASSPPAGLKTDTQYF
CDR3nt: TGTGCCAGCAGCCCCCCAGCGGGGCTAAAAACAGATACGCAGTATTTT

d_gene: TRBD2
v_gene: TRBV9
j_gene: TRBJ2-7
abundance: -
CDR3aa: CASSVGTSGDYEQYF
CDR3nt: TGTGCCAGCAGCGTGGGGACTAGCGGGGACTACGAGCAGTACTTC

d_gene: -
v_gene: TRBV12-3/TRBV12-4
j_gene: TRBJ2-5
abundance: -
CDR3aa: CASSPQQFPQETQYF
CDR3nt: TGTGCCAGCAGTCCTCAACAGTTTCCCCAAGAGACCCAGTACTTC

d_gene: -
v_gene: TRBV12-3/TRBV12-4
j_gene: TRBJ2-6
abundance: -
CDR3aa: CASSLSRSGANVLTF
CDR3nt: TGTGCCAGCAGTTTATCCCGATCTGGGGCCAACGTCCTGACTTTC

d_gene: -
v_gene: TRBV12-3/TRBV12-4
j_gene: TRBJ2-6
abundance: -
CDR3aa: CASSLTARANVLTF
CDR3nt: TGTGCCAGCAGTTTAACGGCCCGGGCCAACGTCCTGACTTTC

d_gene: -
v_gene: TRBV20-1
j_gene: TRBJ2-3
abundance: -
CDR3aa: CSVQLASGTDTQYF
CDR3nt: TGCAGTGTTCAACTAGCTAGCGGCACAGATACGCAGTATTTT

d_gene: -
v_gene: TRBV2
j_gene: TRBJ1-6
abundance: -
CDR3aa: CASRSANRNNSPLHF
CDR3nt: TGTGCCAGCAGGTCGGCAAATCGCAATAATTCACCCCTCCACTTT

d_gene: -
v_gene: TRBV27
j_gene: TRBJ1-4
abundance: -
CDR3aa: CASSSAEGLGEKLFF
CDR3nt: TGTGCCAGCAGTTCAGCCGAGGGTCTAGGTGAAAAACTGTTTTTT

d_gene: TRBD1
v_gene: TRBV7-3
j_gene: TRBJ2-7
abundance: -
CDR3aa: CASSADRGPYEQYF
CDR3nt: TGTGCCAGCAGCGCCGACAGGGGCCCCTACGAGCAGTACTTC

d_gene: TRBD1
v_gene: TRBV5-1
j_gene: TRBJ1-6
abundance: -
CDR3aa: CASSRDRNSPLHF
CDR3nt: TGCGCCAGCAGCAGGGACAGAAATTCACCCCTCCACTTT

d_gene: TRBD1
v_gene: TRBV29-1
j_gene: TRBJ2-5
abundance: once
CDR3aa: CSVVNRGRRETQYF
CDR3nt: TGCAGCGTGGTTAACAGGGGAAGGCGAGAGACCCAGTACTTC

d_gene: TRBD1
v_gene: TRBV20-1
j_gene: TRBJ2-1
abundance: -
CDR3aa: CSPTGGTGGF
CDR3nt: TGCAGTCCTACCGGGGGGACAGGGGGCTTC

d_gene: -
v_gene: TRBV5-4
j_gene: TRBJ2-2
abundance: -
CDR3aa: CASTPYGGGSSNTGELFF
CDR3nt: TGTGCCAGCACCCCCTATGGGGGGGGCTCTTCGAACACCGGGGAGCTGTTTTTT

d_gene: TRBD1
v_gene: TRBV2
j_gene: TRBJ1-5
abundance: -
CDR3aa: CASSTGGGNQPQHF
CDR3nt: TGTGCCAGCAGTACAGGGGGTGGCAATCAGCCCCAGCATTTT

d_gene: TRBD1
v_gene: TRBV29-1
j_gene: TRBJ1-1
abundance: -
CDR3aa: CSADRVNTEAFF
CDR3nt: TGCAGCGCCGACAGGGTAAACACTGAAGCTTTCTTT

d_gene: TRBD1
v_gene: TRBV9
j_gene: TRBJ1-2
abundance: -
CDR3aa: CASSPQTGLDLNGYTF
CDR3nt: TGTGCCAGCAGCCCTCAGACAGGGCTAGACCTGAATGGCTACACCTTC

d_gene: TRBD2
v_gene: TRBV7-9
j_gene: TRBJ2-1
abundance: -
CDR3aa: CATLPSGVWDEQFF
CDR3nt: TGTGCCACGCTACCCAGCGGGGTGTGGGATGAGCAGTTCTTC

d_gene: -
v_gene: TRBV29-1
j_gene: TRBJ2-1
abundance: -
CDR3aa: CSVERTVNEQFF
CDR3nt: TGCAGCGTTGAGAGGACAGTCAATGAGCAGTTCTTC

d_gene: -
v_gene: TRBV24-1
j_gene: TRBJ2-1
abundance: -
CDR3aa: CATSDPEKAYNEQFF
CDR3nt: TGTGCCACCAGTGATCCAGAGAAAGCCTACAATGAGCAGTTCTTC

d_gene: -
v_gene: TRBV20-1
j_gene: TRBJ1-6
abundance: once
CDR3aa: CSAVRDGNSPLHF
CDR3nt: TGCAGTGCTGTCCGGGACGGTAATTCACCCCTCCACTTT

d_gene: -
v_gene: TRBV2
j_gene: TRBJ1-4
abundance: -
CDR3aa: CASSGTGEKLFF
CDR3nt: TGTGCCAGCAGCGGGACCGGGGAAAAACTGTTTTTT

d_gene: TRBD1
v_gene: TRBV30
j_gene: TRBJ2-2
abundance: -
CDR3aa: CAWSYQPGGANTGELFF
CDR3nt: TGTGCCTGGAGTTACCAACCAGGGGGAGCGAACACCGGGGAGCTGTTTTTT

d_gene: -
v_gene: TRBV20-1
j_gene: TRBJ2-1
abundance: -
CDR3aa: CSARAQAKVGEQFF
CDR3nt: TGCAGTGCTAGAGCGCAGGCGAAGGTGGGTGAGCAGTTCTTC

d_gene: -
v_gene: TRBV28
j_gene: TRBJ2-7
abundance: -
CDR3aa: CASSFASGGYEQYF
CDR3nt: TGTGCCAGCAGTTTTGCGAGCGGAGGCTACGAGCAGTACTTC

d_gene: -
v_gene: TRBV6-6
j_gene: TRBJ2-7
abundance: -
CDR3aa: CASKPLGRAEQYF
CDR3nt: TGTGCCAGCAAGCCCTTGGGACGCGCCGAGCAGTACTTC